This entry concerns a single T cell receptor beta chain. The data belong to a study of shared clonotypes between healthy human individuals. About the study: Donors, aged 18 to 49, were a couple of women and a few men.

A deep-level run was used for the assay. The authors distributed each subset's genomic DNA evenly over several immunoSEQ plates. The authors ran unsorted PBMC replicate PCRs on roughly 330 ng DNA, around 33,000 T cell genomes. TCRdb's copy holds only in-frame clones and misses some; the assay was immunoSEQ multiplex PCR. The top ten clones hold 13% of a sample with hundreds of thousands of clones, 79% of them seen once. Germline CDR1 reads SGHKS; CDR2 reads YYEKEE (reference sequence). Trimming cost V 7 bases and J 2 bases, with 10 bases left between them. The CDR3 spans 14 residues. The sequenced material came from PBMCs. The TCR comes from a woman aged 40-49 years in good health. Some clones in this sample may be carry-over from other donors' samples. J is TRBJ2-6 and V is TRBV5-5, with D hard to call. The CDR3 DNA follows: TGTGCCAGCGGGCGAGCCCCTGGGGCCAACGTCCTGACTTTC. Its translation is CASGRAPGANVLTF.